The 29 T cell receptor beta chains given below trace back to one sample, sequenced in a study of shared clonotypes between healthy human individuals. Generated by immunoSEQ multiplex PCR, the TCRdb table keeps only in-frame clones and is missing some. The sample yields fewer than 3 million clones, roughly 92% seen once. Sequenced: naive CD4+ T cells from PBMCs. Subset of the sample: CD45RA+ positively selected. Receptor source: a man aged 18 to 29 in good health. Some clones in this sample may be carry-over from other donors' samples.

The genes are TRBV7-9 and TRBJ2-7; possibly TRBD2 for D (5 bases). With 1 base removed from V and 7 bases from J, the gap between germline ends came to 8 bases. The CDR3 has 12 amino acids. CDR1 and CDR2 from the germline V gene are SEHNR and FQNEAQ (reference sequence). The CDR3 region is CASSLGESEQYF. The DNA for the CDR3 is TGTGCCAGCAGCTTAGGGGAGTCTGAGCAGTACTTC.

The chain couples TRBV6-5 to TRBJ2-1; D is perhaps TRBD2 (5 bases). The V and J ends lost 8 bases and 12 bases respectively, with 14 bases between them. This CDR3 region has 11 residues. Looked up from germline, CDR1 is MNHEY and CDR2 is SVGAGI. This CDR3 is CASAGRLGQFF. The CDR3 region has the DNA TGTGCCAGCGCGGGCCGTCTGGGGCAGTTCTTC.

The rearrangement links TRBV27 to TRBJ2-7, with 11 bases lining up with TRBD2. Trimming removed 7 bases from V and 3 bases from J; junction bases left unmatched: 2. The CDR3 is made up of 13 amino acids. Germline assignment: CDR1 MNHEY and CDR2 SMNVEV (reference sequence). CDR3 amino acids: CASIGLAGYEQYF. CDR3 nucleotides: TGTGCCAGCATTGGACTAGCGGGCTACGAGCAGTACTTC.

The rearrangement uses TRBV5-1 and TRBJ2-7, with 7 bases fitting TRBD1. The V gene end was trimmed by 4 bases and the J gene end by 2 bases; junction bases not matched to a gene: 9. In germline, CDR1 is SGHRS, CDR2 YFSETQ. The CDR3 runs to 15 residues. CDR3 sequence (DNA): TGCGCCAGCAGCCCCGGGACAGTGGTCACCTACGAGCAGTACTTC. Amino acids: CASSPGTVVTYEQYF.

The chain carries TRBV2 and TRBJ1-1; D call uncertain. Between the trimmed V and J ends, which lost 8 bases and 3 bases, there was a span of 13 bases. CDR1 and CDR2 from the germline V gene are SNHLY and FYNNEI. This CDR3 is 13 amino acids long. The CDR3 here is CASGAYGYTEAFF. DNA for the CDR3: TGTGCCAGCGGCGCGTACGGGTACACTGAAGCTTTCTTT.

The rearrangement links TRBV7-9 to TRBJ1-1; D perhaps matches TRBD1 (6 bases). CDR1 SEHNR and CDR2 FQNEAQ come from the germline V gene (reference sequence). Trimming stripped 2 bases from V and 4 bases from J, with 11 bases between. The CDR3 loop spans 14 amino acids. This chain's CDR3 is CASSLQGNPTEAFF. The DNA of the CDR3 is TGTGCCAGCAGCTTACAGGGGAACCCCACTGAAGCTTTCTTT.

The V and J genes are TRBV6-1 and TRBJ2-7; tentative D call: TRBD1 (6 bases). CDR3 size: 15 residues. Trimming took off 1 base at V and 1 base at J, with 11 bases between the two ends. Germline values: CDR1 MNHNS, CDR2 SASEGT. The CDR3 DNA is TGTGCCAGCAGTGAAGTCTGGACAGTTTCCTACGAGCAGTACTTC. Encoded protein: CASSEVWTVSYEQYF.

The chain joins TRBV28 to TRBJ1-1, with D hard to call. Germline loops: CDR1 MDHEN, CDR2 SYDVKM. CDR3 length: 14 amino acids. Trimming removed 4 bases at V and 3 bases at J, with 12 bases between. For the CDR3, the DNA is TGTGCCAGCAGTTACCCCCCACCGGACACTGAAGCTTTCTTT. Translation gives CASSYPPPDTEAFF.

CDR3 DNA: TGTGCCAGCTCACTCCTGAACGCAACTAATGAAAAACTGTTTTTT. Its protein is CASSLLNATNEKLFF. The rearrangement joins TRBV18 to TRBJ1-4; D not certain. Trimming took 4 bases from V and 0 from J, leaving 9 bases between them. The germline V gene encodes CDR1 KGHSH and CDR2 LQKENI. The CDR3 is 15 residues long.

V gene TRBV6-1 combines with J gene TRBJ1-5; no clear D gene. Trimming removed 0 bases at V and 7 bases at J, with 4 bases between. This CDR3 comprises 12 residues. The germline CDR1 and CDR2 sequences are MNHNS and SASEGT. The CDR3 DNA is TGTGCCAGCAGTGAAGCCCAACAGCCCCAGCATTTT. Protein sequence: CASSEAQQPQHF.

The DNA of the CDR3 is TGTGCCAGCAGTGTTACGGGCACTGAAGCTTTCTTT. It translates to CASSVTGTEAFF. V gene TRBV2 combines with J gene TRBJ1-1, with unresolved D. Between the trimmed V and J ends, which lost 4 bases and 4 bases, there was a span of 7 bases. The CDR3 contains 12 residues. The germline gives CDR1 SNHLY, CDR2 FYNNEI.

This clone was found once. The rearrangement links TRBV7-3 to TRBJ2-7; D unclear. V was trimmed by 5 bases and J by 6 bases, leaving 14 bases between them. The length of the CDR3 is 13 residues. Germline V gene data show CDR1 as SGHTA and CDR2 as FQGTGA. The CDR3 protein is CASSPTARVEQYF. Written as DNA, the CDR3 is TGTGCCAGCAGCCCAACGGCAAGGGTCGAGCAGTACTTC. The whole variable domain, filled in from reference TRBV7-3 and TRBJ2-7, reads GAGVSQTPSNKVTEKGKYVELRCDPISGHTALYWYRQSLGQGPEFLIYFQGTGAADDSGLPNDRFFAVRPEGSVSTLKIQRTERGDSAVYLCASSPTARVEQYFGPGTRLTVT.

The J gene is TRBJ1-2, the V gene TRBV27; no firm D call. Germline CDR1 MNHEY, CDR2 SMNVEV (reference sequence). V was cut by 4 bases and J by 2 bases, with 14 bases left in between. The CDR3 totals 15 residues. Written as DNA, the CDR3 is TGTGCCAGCAGTTGGTTTTCCGGAGGCAACTATGGCTACACCTTC. It translates to CASSWFSGGNYGYTF.

V is TRBV28 and J is TRBJ2-1; 10 bases line up with TRBD2. The CDR3 loop spans 16 amino acids. CDR1 MDHEN and CDR2 SYDVKM come from the germline V gene. V trimming: 5 bases; J trimming: 7 bases; junction bases outside the gene matches: 11. The CDR3 loop reads CASSRSDLSGRNEQFF. The CDR3 region has the DNA TGTGCCAGCAGTCGATCCGACCTTAGCGGGAGGAATGAGCAGTTCTTC.

The CDR3 sequence: CASKGDGTGGPGELFF. The CDR3 DNA sequence: TGTGCCAGCAAAGGGGACGGGACAGGGGGCCCCGGGGAGCTGTTTTTT. The chain uses TRBV7-9 and TRBJ2-2, with 12 bases aligning to TRBD1. From germline, CDR1 is SEHNR and CDR2 FQNEAQ (reference sequence). The junction had 9 bases not matched to a gene; V was cut back by 7 bases and J by 6 bases. The CDR3 runs 16 residues.

The chain combines TRBV5-1 with TRBJ1-2; tentatively, D is TRBD1 (6 bases). This CDR3 spans 14 amino acids. Trimming shortened V by 0 bases and J by 8 bases, and 14 bases separated the two germline ends. In germline, CDR1 is SGHRS, CDR2 YFSETQ. The CDR3 DNA follows: TGCGCCAGCAGCTTGGTTCGGGGGGCGGAGGGCTACACCTTC. This translates into CASSLVRGAEGYTF.

With regard to this clone: Other DNA sequences within the sample encode an identical CDR3. The chain uses TRBV19 and TRBJ2-1, with 8 bases matching TRBD2. The CDR3 totals 15 residues. Germline V gene lookup returns CDR1 LNHDA and CDR2 SQIVND (reference sequence). Losses at the gene ends were 5 bases for V and 0 bases for J; bases not matched to a gene: 3. This CDR3 reads CASSPLAGSYNEQFF. CDR3 sequence (DNA): TGTGCCAGTAGTCCGCTAGCGGGCTCCTACAATGAGCAGTTCTTC.

A remark on this clone: The junction and the germline gene differ at one end; a read error may be behind it. J is TRBJ1-3 and V is TRBV30; 7 bases align to TRBD1. The CDR3 totals 15 residues. Germline V lookup: CDR1 GTSNPN, CDR2 SVGIG (reference sequence). The CDR3 protein is CAWSVRQGPGNTIYF. The CDR3 DNA is TGTGCCTGGAGTGTACGACAGGGCCCTGGGAACACCATATATTTT.

The CDR3 reads CASSLEGPVDTQYF. Written as DNA, the CDR3 is TGTGCCAGCAGTTTAGAGGGGCCAGTTGATACGCAGTATTTT. The gene calls are TRBV27 and TRBJ2-3; TRBD1 or TRBD2 may be the D gene (5 bases each). The CDR3 spans 14 residues. CDR1 and CDR2 from the germline V gene are MNHEY and SMNVEV (reference sequence). The V and J ends lost 2 bases and 6 bases respectively, with 12 bases between them.

The CDR3 protein is CASSIGTGVYTEAFF. The CDR3 nucleotides are TGTGCCAGTAGTATAGGGACAGGGGTCTACACTGAAGCTTTCTTT. V gene TRBV19 combines with J gene TRBJ1-1; 9 bases are a match to TRBD1. Germline trimming cut 1 base from V and 3 bases from J; bases unmatched to any gene: 3. CDR1 is LNHDA, CDR2 SQIVND, per germline (reference sequence). The CDR3 covers 15 residues.

The chain employs TRBV28 and TRBJ2-7; D gene ambiguous. The CDR3 is 18 residues long. Looked up from germline, CDR1 is MDHEN and CDR2 is SYDVKM. Trimming left V 5 bases short and J 0 bases short, with 23 bases between. The CDR3 bases are TGTGCCAGCAGTCTCGCGATCCACCTTACGGCCGTCTCCTACGAGCAGTACTTC. Translation: CASSLAIHLTAVSYEQYF.

This rearrangement joins TRBV29-1 to TRBJ2-3; 10 positions agree with TRBD2. This CDR3 contains 15 residues. Germline assignment: CDR1 SQVTM and CDR2 ANQGSEA. V was clipped by 0 bases and J by 6 bases; unmatched bases: 6. The CDR3 DNA is TGCAGCGTTGAAGAGCTAGCGGGAGTACGGGATACGCAGTATTTT. Amino acid sequence: CSVEELAGVRDTQYF.

Turning to this clone: The same CDR3 can be traced to other DNA sequences in this sample. The V call is TRBV2, the J call TRBJ2-7, with 9 bases matching TRBD1. Germline-derived CDR1 and CDR2 are SNHLY and FYNNEI. There are 14 residues in the CDR3. V shed 6 bases, J shed 3 bases, and the junction held 6 bases outside the gene matches. The DNA for the CDR3 is TGTGCCAGCAGCGCCGGGACAGGGAGCTACGAGCAGTACTTC. It codes for CASSAGTGSYEQYF. Filled out from reference TRBV2 and TRBJ2-7, the complete variable domain reads EPEVTQTPSHQVTQMGQEVILRCVPISNHLYFYWYRQILGQKVEFLVSFYNNEISEKSEIFDDQFSVERPDGSNFTLKIRSTKLEDSAMYFCASSAGTGSYEQYFGPGTRLTVT.

The V call is TRBV19, the J call TRBJ2-2; D unresolved. Germline CDR1 LNHDA, CDR2 SQIVND (reference sequence). Trimming stripped 7 bases from V and 0 bases from J, with 18 bases between. CDR3 length: 17 amino acids. The CDR3 DNA is TGTGCCAGTAAAAAACGGGCTGGGCACGCGAACACCGGGGAGCTGTTTTTT. This codes for CASKKRAGHANTGELFF. Supplemented by reference TRBV19 and TRBJ2-2, the full variable domain reads DGGITQSPKYLFRKEGQNVTLSCEQNLNHDAMYWYRQDPGQGLRLIYYSQIVNDFQKGDIAEGYSVSREKKESFPLTVTSAQKNPTAFYLCASKKRAGHANTGELFFGEGSRLTVL.

The chain couples TRBV18 to TRBJ1-5; D gene unclear. This CDR3 is built from 15 residues. Per the germline V gene, CDR1 is KGHSH and CDR2 is LQKENI. Between the trimmed V and J ends, which lost 4 bases and 0 bases, there was a span of 10 bases. The CDR3 nucleotides read TGTGCCAGCTCACTAAATGACGGTAGCAATCAGCCCCAGCATTTT. It specifies CASSLNDGSNQPQHF. Full variable domain (outside the CDR3, taken from reference TRBV18 and TRBJ1-5): NAGVMQNPRHLVRRRGQEARLRCSPMKGHSHVYWYRQLPEEGLKFMVYLQKENIIDESGMPKERFSAEFPKEGPSILRIQQVVRGDSAAYFCASSLNDGSNQPQHFGDGTRLSIL.

The V gene is TRBV6-5, the J gene TRBJ1-2; TRBD1 might be the D (5 bases). Germline CDR1 MNHEY, CDR2 SVGAGI. V lost 6 bases and J 4 bases, leaving 15 bases between the germline ends. The CDR3 covers 14 residues. The CDR3 DNA is TGTGCCAGCAGCACTCGTCGGGGGAGCTATGGCTACACCTTC. Encoded protein: CASSTRRGSYGYTF.

The rearrangement joins TRBV5-1 to TRBJ2-7; 7 bases are a match to TRBD2. The CDR3 consists of 19 residues. Germline CDR1 and CDR2: SGHRS and YFSETQ. The V segment lost 2 bases and the J segment 0 bases; nucleotides outside the gene matches: 17. Written as DNA, the CDR3 is TGCGCCAGCAGCTTACACGGATATCCGAGCGGGACTCGCTCCTACGAGCAGTACTTC. Protein: CASSLHGYPSGTRSYEQYF.

CDR3 sequence: CASSARRDRDTGELFF. CDR3 bases: TGTGCCAGCAGCGCTCGCCGGGACAGAGACACCGGGGAGCTGTTTTTT. The V call is TRBV9, the J call TRBJ2-2, with TRBD1 matching 7 bases. Germline values: CDR1 SGDLS, CDR2 YYNGEE. J gave up 3 bases and V 3 bases, and 8 bases lay outside the gene matches. This CDR3 region has 16 residues.

This clone is a singleton in its sample. V and J are TRBV5-4 and TRBJ2-7; unclear D gene. Per germline, CDR1 SGHNT and CDR2 YYREEE (reference sequence). This CDR3 spans 12 amino acids. Trimming left V 0 bases short and J 6 bases short, with 7 bases between. As DNA, the CDR3 is TGTGCCAGCAGCTTGGGATCGGCCGAGCAGTACTTC. Its translation is CASSLGSAEQYF.